This T cell receptor beta chain was recovered during a study of cytomegalovirus exposure and HLA in healthy donors (dated by TCRdb to about 2017). As for the study more broadly: In an earlier analysis of under 750 of the donors, 276 Gb of sequence data and 90 million to 120 million unique TCR beta sequences from roughly 190 million T cells were reported. An early release that covered 640 HLA-typed donors contained 300 to 350 gigabases of sequencing data and tens of millions of unique TCR sequences. Of the roughly 410 genotyped donors, 65% to 90% were placed in the genetic ancestry cluster associated with self-reported Caucasian donors. The aim of the study was to test whether cataloging public T cell receptors could identify signatures of past pathogen exposure. Using immunosequencing, the study profiled T cell repertoires from 550 to 750 subjects and related those repertoires to cytomegalovirus serostatus. A separate validation cohort of over 95 different subjects was used in addition to the roughly 720-subject first cohort. To predict cytomegalovirus infection status, the study brought together high-throughput TCR immunosequencing, statistical association of individual TCRs with disease status, and machine learning. A later analysis re-analyzed previously published TCR beta repertoires from 500 to 700 donors and added high-resolution HLA genotyping to study TCR occurrence patterns. Rather than drawing on any new phenotypic data, the later analysis identified candidate immune exposures from TCR beta sequences and the way those sequences occurred across donors. An earlier analysis of a few hundred of the donors applied high-throughput TCR beta sequencing to assess whether each TCR beta V gene segment acted as functional or pseudogenic. Alongside the repertoire data, information on donor age, sex, ethnicity and CMV serostatus was compiled. Genome-wide SNP genotypes for about 60% of the roughly 700 donors were used in a later genetic analysis, which treated that subset as a discovery cohort. Every discovery cohort repertoire had been produced on one sequencing platform. Class I and class II HLA loci were covered by the typing at four-digit resolution. The number of donors typed differed by locus, with about 629-640 for A, B, C, DRB1 and DQB1, around 520 for DQA1, 600 to 610 for DPA1, and around 460 for DPB1. Several DR-DQ haplotypes were treated as single units for association and clustering because of strong linkage in the cohort. Across 300 to 500 genotyped donors of the cohort, an average of about 250,000 unique TCR beta nucleotide sequences per donor were sequenced, and about a sixth of those sequences were non-productive. The paper's findings and limits, for the study overall: The classifier was reported to diagnose cytomegalovirus status with high specificity and sensitivity in both the original and validation cohorts. A further reported finding was that TCR beta sequences accurately predicted the HLA-A and HLA-B alleles for most subjects in the first cohort. In a later genetic analysis, fewer N-insertions in productive TCRs were reported among donors in an Asian-associated ancestry cluster than the roughly 670-donor mean. A cluster of highly shared sequence variants was judged likely to be a technical artifact of the sequencing pipeline. Three of the identified cytomegalovirus-associated TCR beta chains were confirmed in vitro to be specific for cytomegalovirus antigens. The only immune exposure information available for the cohort was CMV serostatus. In a later analysis, several top co-occurrence clusters were reported to appear linked to parvovirus B19, influenza, CMV and Epstein-Barr virus. In this cohort, only TCR beta chains were sequenced, and detectable features were limited by the absence of alpha or paired-chain data. Because counts were too low, approximately 18 rarely observed V segments, including chromosome 9 orphons, were excluded from the earlier analysis of several hundred of the donors. Strong co-occurrence of HLA alleles, especially DR and DQ, made assigning TCR associations to individual alleles difficult. In a later analysis, around 15,000 TCR beta sequences were associated with specific HLA alleles at a false discovery rate of 0.05. Correlated functional status among segregating V segments might reflect linkage disequilibrium, but an unknown experimental factor could not be ruled out. Because HLA typing was missing for some donors at each locus, association tests included only the typed subset. A later analysis found that HLA-associated TCR beta chains were more clonally expanded and had lower generation probabilities than equally common non-associated chains. Most TCR sequences were observed very rarely across donors, whereas some public TCRs were present in many individuals. V-gene and J-gene trimming of TCR beta chains was associated with a missense DCLRE1C variant in a later genetic analysis, and the association was replicated in an independent cohort. Roughly uniform sequencing depth across donors was assumed in presence/absence analyses, although this assumption may not hold. The study gave a list of 150 to 200 TCR beta chains associated with cytomegalovirus. According to the authors, the approach could potentially be generalized to other disease states and immunological phenotypes. The 87-base-pair reads could not distinguish some IMGT-functional V segments, including TRBV6-2 and TRBV6-3, so those segments were excluded. Most CMV-associated TCR beta chains appeared to be HLA-restricted in a later analysis, and the HLA associations seemed to be driven largely by CMV exposure. A later analysis found that TCR association rates varied across HLA loci, with DRB1 alleles showing the most associated TCRs and HLA-C alleles the fewest. Broadly in line with IMGT annotations, most TCR beta V segments showed up in productive rearrangements about 90% or about 30% of the time in an earlier analysis of under 700 of the donors.

The CDR3, cysteine through phenylalanine, is 15 amino acids long. Of all the DNA, just the CDR3 is kept, 45 bases in frame from base 1. The CDR1 and CDR2 encoded by the germline V gene (reference sequence) are GTSNPN and SVGIG. V lost 2 bases and J lost 0 bases, and the count of bases not matched to a germline gene is 5. For this clone: Its cognate antigen has yet to be identified. No base quality values were provided; no much bigger clone lies one nucleotide off.

Preparation of the library involved the immunoSEQ multiplex PCR assay. For the multiplex PCR, a mixture combining 60 forward primers for TCR Vbeta segments and 13 reverse primers for TCR Jbeta segments was used. The CDR3 region of rearranged TCR beta genes was amplified from genomic DNA by a multiplex PCR assay. On the Illumina HiSeq System, the amplified TCR beta libraries were sequenced as 87-base-pair reads. As for how the authors treated the data: In a later analysis, 80 million or so unique TCR beta chains were counted across the roughly 670 repertoires, and approximately 11 million of these chains were shared by at least two donors. Raw reads were error-corrected and collapsed into unique sequences by a nearest-neighbor algorithm in which closely related sequences were merged to remove PCR and sequencing errors. CDR3 sequences were aligned to IMGT reference sequences to assign V, D and J gene segments. For a sequence to be retained, at least a six-nucleotide match to both a V gene segment and a J gene segment was required. Rearrangements were called productive when the CDR3 lacked stop codons and stayed in frame with V and J; all others were non-productive. Following IMGT convention, CDR3 was defined as the stretch from the second conserved V-encoded cysteine to the conserved J-encoded phenylalanine. Sequences without an unambiguous match to a single V gene segment were excluded from the earlier analysis of approximately 560 of the donors. An earlier analysis of 587 of the donors called V segments functional above 56.7% productive rearrangements and segregating when the between-donor standard deviation exceeded 5%. A statistical classification framework was built for diagnosing cytomegalovirus status from the catalog of TCR beta chain sequences. In a later analysis, V and J genes were assigned by comparing TCR nucleotide sequences against IMGT/GENE-DB human TR gene sequences. Using the TCRdist pipeline, a later analysis assigned CDR3 sequences along with most-parsimonious VDJ recombination scenarios. In a later analysis, each TCR beta chain was defined by its CDR3 amino acid sequence together with its V-gene family, and reads lacking a unique V-gene family were excluded. In a later analysis, fewer than 650 highly shared, low-generation-probability nucleotide sequences were removed to address suspected cross-contamination and a sequencing artifact. A later analysis calculated a clonal expansion index for each public chain from normalized within-repertoire ranks of inferred template counts. Generation probabilities in a later analysis came from a VDJ recombination model fitted to out-of-frame rearrangements, and those results were checked against IGoR. In a later analysis, hypergeometric tests were used to score TCR-TCR, TCR-HLA and TCR-CMV co-occurrence, with a repertoire-size bias correction applied to TCR pairs. In a later analysis, false discovery rates were estimated by permuting HLA or CMV assignments 20 times. A later analysis grouped co-occurring TCRs with DBSCAN, adding TCRdist sequence similarity when clustering within HLA-allele-positive subsets. Repertoires with fewer than 30,000 or more than 120,000 public chains, plus five repertoires with anomalous nucleotide sharing, were excluded from co-occurrence clustering. As stored in TCRdb, this immuneACCESS dataset retains in-frame rearrangements with V and J assigned. A fraction of the clones does not appear; measured against another copy, unresolved V genes explain less than half of the discrepancy, and the remainder lacks a known reason. V, J and clone size reflect that table, while D and trimming were determined from the DNA. For this sample the table gives about 190,000 clones, of which approximately 77% were detected only once. The leading ten clones occupy roughly 3.1% of the sample.

The cohort comprised 666 healthy bone marrow donors. At the time of sampling, all cohort members were nominally healthy, though unrecorded immune exposures were likely present. The donor was CMV seropositive and was included in the group of approximately 300 seropositive cohort members. Each donor provided a peripheral blood sample, and peripheral blood mononuclear cells were used for TCR beta sequencing. The Qiagen DNeasy Blood Extraction Kit was used to extract genomic DNA from the blood cell samples. Sequencing was carried out using PBMCs. The chain uses TRBV30 and TRBJ2-3, with TRBD2 identical over 7 junction bases. The TCR comes from a man aged 35 to 55 in good health and CMV-seropositive. Here is the DNA: TGTGCCTGGAGTTGGCTAGCGGCTAGCACAGATACGCAGTATTTT. Its translation reads: CAWSWLAASTDTQYF.